These 21 T cell receptor beta chains were sequenced from one sample in a study of T cell responses to AZD1222 COVID-19 vaccine. Some clones are missing from TCRdb's copy, which holds only in-frame ones; the method was immunoSEQ multiplex PCR. The sample holds fewer than 120,000 clones; roughly 90% are singletons and the top ten take 1.6%. The input for sequencing was peripheral blood, taken on day 0 of AZD1222 vaccination. The receptor set was obtained from an adult in good health.

The rearrangement links TRBV6-5 to TRBJ2-5; the D gene is possibly TRBD2 (6 bases). The V gene's germline CDR1 is MNHEY and CDR2 SVGAGI. This CDR3 has 14 residues. With 0 bases removed from V and 3 bases from J, the gap between germline ends came to 8 bases. The CDR3 DNA sequence: TGTGCCAGCAGTTACTCGGGCGGGAAAGAGACCCAGTACTTC. Translation: CASSYSGGKETQYF.

The gene calls are TRBV6-5 and TRBJ1-5; 10 nucleotides agree with TRBD1. CDR3 length equals 15 residues. V trimming: 7 bases; J trimming: 4 bases; junction bases outside the gene matches: 7. CDR1 MNHEY and CDR2 SVGAGI come from the germline V gene. The CDR3 loop is CASMPGQGVNQPQHF. The CDR3 DNA is TGTGCCAGCATGCCTGGACAGGGGGTGAATCAGCCCCAGCATTTT.

DNA of the CDR3: TGTGCCAGCAGCCTGACCGGGACTAAGGTCGGTGAGCAGTTCTTC. The encoded protein is CASSLTGTKVGEQFF. The chain links TRBV5-6 to TRBJ2-1; 7 bases are shared with TRBD2. Germline CDR1 and CDR2: SGHDT and YYEEEE. This CDR3 is 15 amino acids long. V was clipped by 4 bases and J by 9 bases; unmatched bases: 13.

The V and J genes are TRBV24-1 and TRBJ2-1; possibly TRBD1 or TRBD2 for D (5 bases each). Trimming cost V 7 bases and J 7 bases, with 16 bases left between them. The CDR3 spans 14 residues. Germline CDR1 is KGHDR and CDR2 is SFDVKD. The CDR3 coding sequence is TGTGCCACCAGGGGGGACGGGTCGTTGAATGAGCAGTTCTTC. Translating it yields CATRGDGSLNEQFF.

This clone was picked up a small number of times. The chain uses TRBV30 and TRBJ1-2; D call uncertain. Germline CDR1 and CDR2: GTSNPN and SVGIG (reference sequence). This CDR3 has 15 residues. V lost 5 bases and J lost 1, with 17 bases in between. CDR3 in amino acids: CAWRASSGVNYGYTF. The DNA for the CDR3 is TGTGCCTGGCGGGCCTCGTCCGGGGTTAACTATGGCTACACCTTC.

V is TRBV3-1 (or the pseudogene TRBV3-2) and J is TRBJ2-3; possible D gene TRBD2, 6 bases. V lost 5 bases, J lost 6 bases, and 18 bases lay in between. There are 15 residues in the CDR3. Per the germline V gene, CDR1 is LGHDT and CDR2 is YNNKEL (reference sequence). The CDR3 region has the DNA TGTGCCAGCAGCATAAACCTAGCGACCTCGGATACGCAGTATTTT. This gives the protein CASSINLATSDTQYF.

The chain is built from TRBV9 and TRBJ2-7, with TRBD1 identical over 8 bases. Germline V gene lookup returns CDR1 SGDLS and CDR2 YYNGEE. The CDR3 spans 16 residues. V was pared by 3 bases and J by 4 bases, with 12 bases of the junction left unmatched. The CDR3: CASSASSGTGAYEQYF. In DNA, the CDR3 is TGTGCCAGCAGCGCGAGCTCCGGGACAGGTGCGTACGAGCAGTACTTC.

The chain joins TRBV29-1 to TRBJ2-1, with a weak D call TRBD2 (6 bases). Germline CDR1 is SQVTM and CDR2 is ANQGSEA. CDR3 length: 13 amino acids. V lost 6 bases to trimming and J lost 3 bases, with 12 bases between them. CDR3 loop: CSVLEGNYNEQFF. CDR3 nucleotides: TGCAGCGTATTGGAGGGGAACTACAATGAGCAGTTCTTC.

The chain has TRBV7-2 and TRBJ2-7; D is ambiguous. Trimming stripped 5 bases from V and 6 bases from J, with 14 bases between. Germline CDR1 is SGHTA and CDR2 is FQGNSA. The CDR3 spans 13 residues. CDR3 protein: CASSKGPEREQYF. Here the CDR3 DNA reads TGTGCCAGCAGCAAGGGCCCCGAACGCGAGCAGTACTTC.

The V and J genes are TRBV19 and TRBJ1-5; no clear D. The V end was cut by 10 bases, the J end by 2 bases, with 9 bases between. There are 12 residues in the CDR3. The germline CDR1 and CDR2 sequences are LNHDA and SQIVND (reference sequence). DNA for the CDR3: TGTGCCACCCAATTTGGCAATCAGCCCCAGCATTTT. This sequence encodes CATQFGNQPQHF.

The chain is built from TRBV6-5 and TRBJ1-1; maybe TRBD1 (5 bases). Trimming removed 5 bases at V and 7 bases at J, with 11 bases between. The CDR3 is 12 amino acids. CDR1 is MNHEY and CDR2 is SVGAGI in the germline V gene. The CDR3, as DNA: TGTGCCAGCAGTCCCGGGACTCTTGAAGCTTTCTTT. Translation gives CASSPGTLEAFF.

This clone turned up a few times. The genes are TRBV2 and TRBJ2-7; perhaps TRBD1 as D (6 bases). The germline V and J ends were trimmed by 5 bases and 0 bases, with 23 bases remaining between them. Germline V gene lookup returns CDR1 SNHLY and CDR2 FYNNEI. This CDR3 has 18 residues. The CDR3 sequence: CASSHSITGLRGSYEQYF. CDR3 coding DNA: TGTGCCAGCAGTCACTCCATTACAGGGCTAAGGGGCTCCTACGAGCAGTACTTC.

The chain has TRBV27 and TRBJ1-4; 9 nucleotides match TRBD1. The V gene end was trimmed by 10 bases and the J gene end by 5 bases; junction bases not matched to a gene: 20. Germline values: CDR1 MNHEY, CDR2 SMNVEV (reference sequence). This CDR3 comprises 18 residues. As DNA, the CDR3 is TGTGCCACAGCCTTTTCCGGGACAGGGTTAAGTGGGAATGAAAAACTGTTTTTT. Its protein is CATAFSGTGLSGNEKLFF.

The rearrangement uses TRBV14 and TRBJ2-4; the D gene is possibly TRBD2 (6 bases). V dropped 3 bases and J dropped 4 bases, with 10 bases sitting between them. The CDR3 extends over 14 amino acids. Germline V lookup: CDR1 SGHDN, CDR2 FVKESK. In nucleotides, the CDR3 is TGTGCCAGCAGCCAGACTAGAGGGAAAAACATTCAGTACTTC. It codes for CASSQTRGKNIQYF.

This sequence joins TRBV3-1 (or the pseudogene TRBV3-2) and TRBJ1-2, with 8 bases aligning to TRBD1. V shed 2 bases and J 8 bases; nucleotides not matched to a gene: 4. The CDR3 runs to 13 residues. Germline V gene sequence: CDR1 LGHDT, CDR2 YNNKEL (reference sequence). CDR3: CASSQQGAWGYTF. The DNA of the CDR3 is TGTGCCAGCAGCCAACAGGGGGCGTGGGGCTACACCTTC.

The V and J genes are TRBV27 and TRBJ1-1; D is unclear. Germline CDR1 is MNHEY and CDR2 is SMNVEV (reference sequence). Trimming removed 5 bases at V and 5 bases at J, with 18 bases between. The CDR3 is 15 amino acids. The CDR3 here is CASSLRTATGTEAFF. The CDR3 coding sequence is TGTGCCAGCAGTCTACGGACGGCCACGGGGACTGAAGCTTTCTTT.

This clone occurred once. V is TRBV6-5 and J is TRBJ2-7; TRBD1 matches 8 bases. J lost 3 bases, V lost 3 bases, and 7 bases had no gene match. The CDR3 is 15 amino acids. Per germline, CDR1 MNHEY and CDR2 SVGAGI. CDR3 in amino acids: CASSYDGQGYYEQYF. The CDR3 nucleotides are TGTGCCAGCAGTTATGATGGACAGGGATACTACGAGCAGTACTTC.

This clone was observed a few times. The rearrangement uses TRBV5-4 and TRBJ2-7, with 10 bases fitting TRBD1. The V segment lost 3 bases and the J segment 5 bases; nucleotides outside the gene matches: 8. Germline CDR1 SGHNT, CDR2 YYREEE (reference sequence). The CDR3 is made up of 15 amino acids. CDR3 sequence (DNA): TGTGCCAGCAGCTGGGGACAGGGGTCGTCGGACGAGCAGTACTTC. Translated, it gives CASSWGQGSSDEQYF.

The rearrangement joins TRBV29-1 to TRBJ2-1, with D uncertain. This CDR3 region has 14 residues. V was clipped by 4 bases and J by 1 base, with 11 bases between them. Germline CDR1 SQVTM, CDR2 ANQGSEA. CDR3 sequence (DNA): TGCAGCGTTGTGCCCCGAATGTCCTACAATGAGCAGTTCTTC. Translation: CSVVPRMSYNEQFF.

The rearrangement uses TRBV18 and TRBJ1-5; D is unclear. Looked up from germline, CDR1 is KGHSH and CDR2 is LQKENI. V lost 2 bases to trimming and J lost 8 bases, with 10 bases between them. This CDR3 region has 13 residues. DNA for the CDR3: TGTGCCAGCTCACCATCCGGGAGTGAGCCCCAGCATTTT. Protein: CASSPSGSEPQHF.

This chain connects TRBV3-1 (or the pseudogene TRBV3-2) to TRBJ2-1; D unclear. The germline V gene has CDR1 LGHDT and CDR2 YNNKEL (reference sequence). Trimming shortened V by 0 bases and J by 0 bases, and 9 bases separated the two germline ends. The CDR3 contains 16 residues. The CDR3 DNA reads as TGTGCCAGCAGCCAAGAGGCCACCAGCTCCTACAATGAGCAGTTCTTC. It encodes CASSQEATSSYNEQFF.